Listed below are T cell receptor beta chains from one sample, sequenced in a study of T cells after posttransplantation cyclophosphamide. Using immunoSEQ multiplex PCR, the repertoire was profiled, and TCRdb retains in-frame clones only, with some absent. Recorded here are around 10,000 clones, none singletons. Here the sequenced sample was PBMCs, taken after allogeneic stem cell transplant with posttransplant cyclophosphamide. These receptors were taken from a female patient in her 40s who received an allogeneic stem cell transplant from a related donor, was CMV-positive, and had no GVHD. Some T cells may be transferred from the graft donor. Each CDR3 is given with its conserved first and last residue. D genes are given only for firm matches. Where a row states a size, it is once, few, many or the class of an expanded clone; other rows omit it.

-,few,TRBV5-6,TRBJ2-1,CASSLVAPNNEQFF,TGTGCCAGCAGCTTGGTAGCCCCGAACAATGAGCAGTTCTTC
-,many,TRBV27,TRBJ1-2,CASSLTGLGYTF,TGTGCCAGCAGTTTAACCGGACTTGGCTACACCTTC
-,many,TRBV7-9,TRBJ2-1,CASSLGGRGYNEQFF,TGTGCCAGCAGCTTGGGGGGGCGCGGGTACAATGAGCAGTTCTTC
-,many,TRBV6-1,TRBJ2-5,CASSVSGTAVGAQYF,TGTGCCAGCAGTGTATCCGGGACTGCGGTAGGGGCCCAGTACTTC
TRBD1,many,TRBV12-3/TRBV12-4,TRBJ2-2,CASSLKFDRDAGELFF,TGTGCCAGCAGTTTAAAATTTGACAGGGATGCCGGGGAGCTGTTTTTT
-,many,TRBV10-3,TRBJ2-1,CAIRYREDYNEQFF,TGTGCCATCAGATACAGGGAGGATTACAATGAGCAGTTCTTC
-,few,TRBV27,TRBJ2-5,CASSFLWAFLETQYF,TGTGCCAGCAGTTTCTTGTGGGCATTCTTGGAGACCCAGTACTTC
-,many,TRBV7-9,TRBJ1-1,CASSHPTGFNTEAFF,TGTGCCAGCAGCCACCCCACAGGGTTCAACACTGAAGCTTTCTTT
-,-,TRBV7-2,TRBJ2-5,CASSLGLPGETQYF,TGTGCCAGCAGCTTAGGTCTGCCAGGAGAGACCCAGTACTTC
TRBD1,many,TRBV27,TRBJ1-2,CASTPTGVSPNYGYTF,TGTGCCAGCACCCCGACAGGGGTGTCGCCTAACTATGGCTACACCTTC
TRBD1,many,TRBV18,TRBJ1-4,CASSPPGQPLEKLFF,TGTGCCAGCTCACCACCGGGACAGCCCCTCGAAAAACTGTTTTTT
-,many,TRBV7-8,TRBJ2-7,CASSLATGFSYEQYF,TGTGCCAGCAGCTTAGCTACGGGGTTCTCCTACGAGCAGTACTTC
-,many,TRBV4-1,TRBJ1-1,CASPQGPRATEAFF,TGCGCCAGCCCCCAAGGTCCCCGAGCCACTGAAGCTTTCTTT
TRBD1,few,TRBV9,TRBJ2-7,CASIFGQGTAYEQYF,TGTGCCAGTATTTTCGGACAGGGGACGGCATACGAGCAGTACTTC
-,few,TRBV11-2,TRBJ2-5,CASSLGPAAQETQYF,TGTGCCAGCAGCTTAGGTCCGGCGGCTCAAGAGACCCAGTACTTC
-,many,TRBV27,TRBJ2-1,CASSFLSGSSYNEQFF,TGTGCCAGCAGTTTCCTTAGCGGCAGCTCCTACAATGAGCAGTTCTTC
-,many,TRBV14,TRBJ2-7,CASSKQGFEQYF,TGTGCCAGCAGCAAACAGGGTTTCGAGCAGTACTTC
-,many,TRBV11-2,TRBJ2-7,CASSPTGTYYEQYF,TGTGCCAGCTCTCCAACAGGGACGTACTACGAGCAGTACTTC
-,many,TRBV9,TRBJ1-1,CASSVEIRTEAFF,TGTGCCAGCAGCGTAGAAATCAGGACTGAAGCTTTCTTT
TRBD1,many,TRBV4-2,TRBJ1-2,CASSRGVKTGGRGYGYTF,TGTGCCAGCAGCCGAGGGGTAAAAACAGGGGGCAGGGGCTATGGCTACACCTTC
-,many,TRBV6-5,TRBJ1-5,CASSDSSNQPQHF,TGTGCCAGCAGCGACAGCTCCAATCAGCCCCAGCATTTT
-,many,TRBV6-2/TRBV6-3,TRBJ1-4,CASSFQGREKLFF,TGTGCCAGCAGTTTCCAGGGTCGTGAAAAACTGTTTTTT
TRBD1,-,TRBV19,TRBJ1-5,CASSFLGQGDSNQPQHF,TGTGCCAGTAGTTTCCTGGGACAGGGTGATAGCAATCAGCCCCAGCATTTT
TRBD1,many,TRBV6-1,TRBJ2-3,CASSEAGTGGSTDTQYF,TGTGCCAGCAGTGAAGCCGGGACAGGGGGCAGCACAGATACGCAGTATTTT
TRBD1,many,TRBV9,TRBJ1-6,CASSVGDRDNSPLHF,TGTGCCAGCAGCGTAGGTGACAGGGATAATTCACCCCTCCACTTT
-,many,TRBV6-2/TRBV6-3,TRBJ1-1,CASSMAANTEAFF,TGTGCCAGCAGTATGGCGGCGAACACTGAAGCTTTCTTT
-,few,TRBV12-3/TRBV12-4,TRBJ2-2,CASSLVNGGELFF,TGTGCCAGCAGTTTAGTGAACGGCGGGGAGCTGTTTTTT
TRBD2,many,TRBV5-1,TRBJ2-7,CASSPGGLTGEQYF,TGCGCCAGCAGCCCGGGGGGACTCACGGGGGAGCAGTACTTC
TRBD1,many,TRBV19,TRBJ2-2,CASSIRGPNTGELFF,TGTGCCAGTAGTATTAGGGGGCCGAACACCGGGGAGCTGTTTTTT
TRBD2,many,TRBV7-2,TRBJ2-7,CASSSGLAGPTYEQYF,TGTGCCAGCAGTTCCGGACTAGCGGGCCCCACCTACGAGCAGTACTTC
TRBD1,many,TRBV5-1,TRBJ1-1,CASSLGSGGIAEAFF,TGCGCCAGCAGCTTGGGGTCAGGGGGCATCGCTGAAGCTTTCTTT
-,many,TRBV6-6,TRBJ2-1,CASSRLLHNEQFF,TGTGCCAGCAGCAGACTATTACACAATGAGCAGTTCTTC
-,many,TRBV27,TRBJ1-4,CASSRGSTNEKLFF,TGTGCCAGCAGTAGAGGGTCAACTAATGAAAAACTGTTTTTT
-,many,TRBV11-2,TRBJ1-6,CASSPPGVGNSPLHF,TGTGCCAGTTCTCCGCCGGGGGTAGGTAATTCACCCCTCCACTTT
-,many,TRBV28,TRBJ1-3,CASSLAGINSGNTIYF,TGTGCCAGCAGTTTAGCAGGCATAAACTCTGGAAACACCATATATTTT
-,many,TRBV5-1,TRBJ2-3,CASGYRGSPKDTQYF,TGCGCCAGCGGTTATCGAGGGTCTCCGAAAGATACGCAGTATTTT
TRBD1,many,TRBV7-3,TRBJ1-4,CASSYQPTTLDRGQDEKLFF,TGTGCCAGCAGCTACCAACCCACAACCCTTGACAGGGGGCAGGATGAAAAACTGTTTTTT
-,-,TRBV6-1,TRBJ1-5,CASSQKGGSNQPQHF,TGTGCCAGCAGCCAAAAGGGGGGGTCCAATCAGCCCCAGCATTTT
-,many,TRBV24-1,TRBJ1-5,CATSAGVGNQPQHF,TGTGCCACCAGTGCGGGTGTCGGCAATCAGCCCCAGCATTTT
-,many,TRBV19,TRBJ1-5,CASSISADREGPQHF,TGTGCCAGTAGTATAAGTGCGGACAGAGAGGGGCCCCAGCATTTT
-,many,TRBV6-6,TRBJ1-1,CASSYTDTRVSEAFF,TGTGCCAGCAGTTACACAGATACCCGAGTGTCTGAAGCTTTCTTT
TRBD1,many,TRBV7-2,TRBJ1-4,CASSPTGEANEKLFF,TGTGCCAGCAGTCCTACAGGGGAGGCTAATGAAAAACTGTTTTTT
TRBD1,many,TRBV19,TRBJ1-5,CASSGQTGVRNQPQHF,TGTGCCAGTAGTGGACAAACAGGGGTCCGGAATCAGCCCCAGCATTTT
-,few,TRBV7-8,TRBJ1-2,CASSLERQPNYGYTF,TGTGCCAGCAGCTTAGAAAGACAGCCCAACTATGGCTACACCTTC
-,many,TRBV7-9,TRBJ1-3,CASSLDTQSLDTIYF,TGTGCCAGCAGCTTGGACACCCAAAGTTTAGACACCATATATTTT